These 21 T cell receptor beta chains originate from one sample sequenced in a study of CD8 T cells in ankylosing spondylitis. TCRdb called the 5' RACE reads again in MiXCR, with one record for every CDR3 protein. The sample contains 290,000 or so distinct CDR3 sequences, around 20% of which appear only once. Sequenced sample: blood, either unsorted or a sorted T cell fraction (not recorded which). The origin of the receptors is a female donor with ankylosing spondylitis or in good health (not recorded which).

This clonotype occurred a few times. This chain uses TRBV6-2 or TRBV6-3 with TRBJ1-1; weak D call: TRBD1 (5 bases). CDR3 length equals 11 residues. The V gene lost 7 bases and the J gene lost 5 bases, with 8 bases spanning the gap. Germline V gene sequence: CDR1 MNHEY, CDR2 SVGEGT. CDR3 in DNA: TGTGCCAGCAATCAGGGAACTGAAGCTTTCTTT. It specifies CASNQGTEAFF.

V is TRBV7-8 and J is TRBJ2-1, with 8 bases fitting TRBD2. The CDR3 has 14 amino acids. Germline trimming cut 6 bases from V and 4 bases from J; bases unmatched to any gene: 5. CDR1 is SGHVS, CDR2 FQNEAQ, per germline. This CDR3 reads CASSSGIYYNEQFF. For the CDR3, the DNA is TGTGCCAGCAGTAGCGGGATTTATTACAATGAGCAGTTCTTC. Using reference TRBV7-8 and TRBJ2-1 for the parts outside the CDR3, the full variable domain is GAGVSQSPRYKVAKRGQDVALRCDPISGHVSLFWYQQALGQGPEFLTYFQNEAQLDKSGLPSDRFFAERPEGSVSTLKIQRTQQEDSAVYLCASSSGIYYNEQFFGPGTRLTVL.

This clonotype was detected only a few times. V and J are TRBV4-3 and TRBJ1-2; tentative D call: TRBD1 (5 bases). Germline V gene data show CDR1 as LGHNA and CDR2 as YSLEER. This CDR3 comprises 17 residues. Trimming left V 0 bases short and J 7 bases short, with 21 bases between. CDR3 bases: TGCGCCAGCAGCCAAGATAGAAATCAAGGGGCGCGTTCTGGCTACACCTTC. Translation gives CASSQDRNQGARSGYTF.

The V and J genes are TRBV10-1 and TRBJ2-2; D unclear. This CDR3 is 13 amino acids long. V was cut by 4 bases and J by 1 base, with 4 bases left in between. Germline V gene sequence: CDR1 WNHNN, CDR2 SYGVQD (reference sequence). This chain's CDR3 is CASSARNTGELFF. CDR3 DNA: TGCGCCAGCAGTGCTAGGAACACCGGGGAGCTGTTTTTT.

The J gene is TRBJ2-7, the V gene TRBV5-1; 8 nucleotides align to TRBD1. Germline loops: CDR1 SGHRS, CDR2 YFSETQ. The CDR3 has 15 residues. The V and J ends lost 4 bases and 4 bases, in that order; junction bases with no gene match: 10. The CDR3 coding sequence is TGCGCCAGCAGCCTGGTCGTACAGGGGGAATACGAGCAGTACTTC. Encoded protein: CASSLVVQGEYEQYF.

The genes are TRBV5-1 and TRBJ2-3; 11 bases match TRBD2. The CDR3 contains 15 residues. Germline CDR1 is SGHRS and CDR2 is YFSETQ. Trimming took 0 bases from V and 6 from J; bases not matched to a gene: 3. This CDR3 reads CASSLGLAGPDTQYF. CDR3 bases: TGCGCCAGCAGCTTGGGACTAGCGGGACCGGATACGCAGTATTTT.

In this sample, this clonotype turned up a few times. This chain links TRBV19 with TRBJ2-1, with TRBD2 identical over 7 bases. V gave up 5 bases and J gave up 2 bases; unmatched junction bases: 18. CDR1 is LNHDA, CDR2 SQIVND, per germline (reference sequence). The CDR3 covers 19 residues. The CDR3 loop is CASSSHPLRTRGTYNEQFF. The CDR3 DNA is TGTGCCAGTAGTTCGCACCCCCTCCGGACTAGGGGTACCTACAATGAGCAGTTCTTC.

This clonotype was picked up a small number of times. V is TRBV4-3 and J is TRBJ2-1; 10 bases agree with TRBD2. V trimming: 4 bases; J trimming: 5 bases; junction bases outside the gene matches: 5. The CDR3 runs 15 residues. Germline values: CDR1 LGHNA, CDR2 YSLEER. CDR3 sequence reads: CASSRGGLADNEQFF. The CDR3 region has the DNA TGCGCCAGCAGCCGGGGAGGACTAGCGGACAATGAGCAGTTCTTC.

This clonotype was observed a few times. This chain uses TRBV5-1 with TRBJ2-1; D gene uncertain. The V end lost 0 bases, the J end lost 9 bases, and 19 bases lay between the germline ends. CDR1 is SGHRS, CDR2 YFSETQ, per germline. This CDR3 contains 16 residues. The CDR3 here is CASSLAPDRPLSEQFF. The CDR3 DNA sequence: TGCGCCAGCAGCTTGGCACCGGACCGACCGTTGAGTGAGCAGTTCTTC.

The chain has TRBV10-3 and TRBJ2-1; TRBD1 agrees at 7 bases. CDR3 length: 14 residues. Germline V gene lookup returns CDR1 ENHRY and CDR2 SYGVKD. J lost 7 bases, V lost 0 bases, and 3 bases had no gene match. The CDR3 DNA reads TGTGCCATCAGTGAGTCGATACAGGGGAATGAGCAGTTCTTC. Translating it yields CAISESIQGNEQFF.

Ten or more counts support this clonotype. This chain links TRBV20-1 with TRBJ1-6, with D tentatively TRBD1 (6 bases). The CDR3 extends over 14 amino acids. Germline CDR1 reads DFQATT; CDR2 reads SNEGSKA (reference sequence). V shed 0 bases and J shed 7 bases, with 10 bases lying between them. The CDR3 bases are TGCAGTGCTAGAGATTGGACAGCGAATTCACCCCTCCACTTT. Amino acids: CSARDWTANSPLHF.

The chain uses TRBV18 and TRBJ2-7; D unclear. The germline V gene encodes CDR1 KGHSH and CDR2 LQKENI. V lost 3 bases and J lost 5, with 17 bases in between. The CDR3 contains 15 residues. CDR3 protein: CASSPTASPYNEQYF. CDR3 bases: TGTGCCAGCTCACCTACGGCCAGCCCCTACAACGAGCAGTACTTC.

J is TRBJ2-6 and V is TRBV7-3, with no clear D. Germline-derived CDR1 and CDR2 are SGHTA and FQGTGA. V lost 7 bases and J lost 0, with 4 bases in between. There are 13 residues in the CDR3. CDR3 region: CASTDSGANVLTF. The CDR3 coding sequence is TGTGCCAGCACCGACTCTGGGGCCAACGTCCTGACTTTC.

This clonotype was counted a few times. CDR3 sequence reads: CASSSRQGPAFNEQFF. The CDR3 bases are TGTGCCAGCAGCTCGAGACAGGGACCGGCCTTCAATGAGCAGTTCTTC. The chain combines TRBV11-2 with TRBJ2-1, with TRBD1 identical over 7 bases. The CDR3 has 16 residues. Germline CDR1 is SGHAT and CDR2 is FQNNGV. The trim removed 4 bases at V and 6 bases at J, leaving 12 bases unmatched. The variable domain in full, with the rest retrieved from reference TRBV11-2 and TRBJ2-1, is EAGVAQSPRYKIIEKRQSVAFWCNPISGHATLYWYQQILGQGPKLLIQFQNNGVVDDSQLPKDRFSAERLKGVDSTLKIQPAKLEDSAVYLCASSSRQGPAFNEQFFGPGTRLTVL.

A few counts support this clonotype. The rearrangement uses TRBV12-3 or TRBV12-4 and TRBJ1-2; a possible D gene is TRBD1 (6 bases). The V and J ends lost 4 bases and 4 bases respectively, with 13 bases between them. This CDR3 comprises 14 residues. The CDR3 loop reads CASSSSGQLYGYTF. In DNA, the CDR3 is TGTGCCAGCAGTTCGTCAGGACAGCTCTATGGCTACACCTTC.

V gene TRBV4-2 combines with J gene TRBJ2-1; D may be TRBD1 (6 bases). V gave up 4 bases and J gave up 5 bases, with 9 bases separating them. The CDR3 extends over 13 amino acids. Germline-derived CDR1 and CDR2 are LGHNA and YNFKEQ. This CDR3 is CASSRDRHNEQFF. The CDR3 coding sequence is TGTGCCAGCAGCCGCGACAGGCACAATGAGCAGTTCTTC.

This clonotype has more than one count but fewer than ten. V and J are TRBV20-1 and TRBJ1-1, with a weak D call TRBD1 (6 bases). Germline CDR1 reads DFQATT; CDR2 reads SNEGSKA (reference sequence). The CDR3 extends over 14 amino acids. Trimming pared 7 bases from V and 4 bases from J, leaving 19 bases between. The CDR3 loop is CSVLTGFSGTEAFF. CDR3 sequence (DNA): TGCAGTGTTCTCACAGGGTTTTCGGGCACTGAAGCTTTCTTT.

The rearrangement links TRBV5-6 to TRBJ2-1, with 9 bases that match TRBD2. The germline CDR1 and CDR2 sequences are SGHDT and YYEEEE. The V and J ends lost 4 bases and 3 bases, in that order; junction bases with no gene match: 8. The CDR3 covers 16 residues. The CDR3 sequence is CASSLIAGVGYNEQFF. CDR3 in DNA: TGTGCCAGCAGCCTAATAGCGGGAGTAGGCTACAATGAGCAGTTCTTC.

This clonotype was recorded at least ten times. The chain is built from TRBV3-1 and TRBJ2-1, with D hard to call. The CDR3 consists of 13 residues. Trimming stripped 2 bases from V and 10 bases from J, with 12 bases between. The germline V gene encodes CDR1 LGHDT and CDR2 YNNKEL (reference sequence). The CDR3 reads CASSQSRGSEQFF. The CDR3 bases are TGTGCCAGCAGCCAAAGCAGAGGAAGCGAGCAGTTCTTC.

The CDR3 DNA follows: TGTGCCAGCAGCCAACCCAGGAATGAAAAACTGTTTTTT. It yields the protein CASSQPRNEKLFF. The rearrangement links TRBV4-2 to TRBJ1-4; D gene unclear. V lost 2 bases, J lost 5 bases, and 6 bases lay in between. Looked up from germline, CDR1 is LGHNA and CDR2 is YNFKEQ. This CDR3 has 13 residues.

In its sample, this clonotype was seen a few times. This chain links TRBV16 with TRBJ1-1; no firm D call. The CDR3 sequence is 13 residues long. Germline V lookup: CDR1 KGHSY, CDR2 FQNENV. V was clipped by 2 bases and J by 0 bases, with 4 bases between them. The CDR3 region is CASSQALNTEAFF. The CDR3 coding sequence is TGTGCCAGCAGCCAAGCACTGAACACTGAAGCTTTCTTT.